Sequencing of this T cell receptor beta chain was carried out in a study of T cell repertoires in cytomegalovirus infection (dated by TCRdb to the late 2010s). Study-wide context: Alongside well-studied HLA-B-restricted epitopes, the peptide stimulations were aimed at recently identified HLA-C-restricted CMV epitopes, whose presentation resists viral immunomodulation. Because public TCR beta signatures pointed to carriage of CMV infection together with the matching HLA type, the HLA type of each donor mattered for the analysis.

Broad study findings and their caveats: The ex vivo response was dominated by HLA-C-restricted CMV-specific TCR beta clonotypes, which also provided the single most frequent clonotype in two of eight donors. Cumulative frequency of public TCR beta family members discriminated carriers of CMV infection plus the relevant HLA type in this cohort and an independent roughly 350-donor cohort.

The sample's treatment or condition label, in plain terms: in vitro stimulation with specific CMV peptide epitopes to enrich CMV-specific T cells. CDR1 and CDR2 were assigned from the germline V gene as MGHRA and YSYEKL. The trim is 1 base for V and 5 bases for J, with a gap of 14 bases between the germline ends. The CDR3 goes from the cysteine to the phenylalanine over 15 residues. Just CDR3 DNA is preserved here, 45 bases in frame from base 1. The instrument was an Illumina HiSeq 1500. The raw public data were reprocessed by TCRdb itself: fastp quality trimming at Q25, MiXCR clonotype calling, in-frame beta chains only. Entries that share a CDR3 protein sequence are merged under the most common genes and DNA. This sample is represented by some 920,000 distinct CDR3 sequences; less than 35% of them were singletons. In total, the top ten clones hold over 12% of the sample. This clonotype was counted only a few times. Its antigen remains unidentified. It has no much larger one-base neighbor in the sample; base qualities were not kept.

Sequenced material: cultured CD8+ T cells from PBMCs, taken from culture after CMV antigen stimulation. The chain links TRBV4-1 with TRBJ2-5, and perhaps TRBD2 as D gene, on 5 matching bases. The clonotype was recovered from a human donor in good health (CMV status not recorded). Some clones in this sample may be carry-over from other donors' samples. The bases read TGCGCCAGCAGCCAAGCTTCTAGCCCTGTGGAGACCCAGTACTTC. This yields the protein CASSQASSPVETQYF.